Many counts were recorded for the clone carrying this TCR beta chain. In TCRdb, the 5' RACE reads were re-called with MiXCR into one record per CDR3 protein. The sample comprises 150,000 to 200,000 distinct CDR3 sequences, approximately 6% of which are singletons, and just under 3% rests with the top ten. V lost 6 bases to trimming and J lost 1 base, with 12 bases between them. Germline V CDR1 and CDR2: KGHSH, LQKENI. This CDR3 comprises 15 residues. The data are from a study of T cells after yellow fever vaccination. The origin of this receptor is a man aged 18 to 29 who received the YFV17D yellow fever vaccine. The sample here was CD4+ T cells sorted from PBMCs, taken on the day of the first yellow fever vaccination. V is TRBV18 and J is TRBJ2-2; D is possibly TRBD1 or TRBD2 (5 bases each). In DNA, the CDR3 is TGTGCCAGCTCCCGGGACCGACAGAACACCGGGGAGCTGTTTTTT. As protein: CASSRDRQNTGELFF.